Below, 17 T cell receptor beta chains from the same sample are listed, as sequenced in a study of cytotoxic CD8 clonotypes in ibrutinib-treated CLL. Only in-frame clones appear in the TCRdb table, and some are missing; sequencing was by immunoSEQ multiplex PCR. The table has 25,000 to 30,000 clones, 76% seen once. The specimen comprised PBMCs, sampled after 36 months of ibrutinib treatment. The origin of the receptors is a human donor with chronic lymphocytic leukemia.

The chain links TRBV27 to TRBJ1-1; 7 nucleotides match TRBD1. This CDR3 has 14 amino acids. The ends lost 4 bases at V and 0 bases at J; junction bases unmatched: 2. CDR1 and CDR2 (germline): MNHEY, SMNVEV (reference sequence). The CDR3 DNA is TGTGCCAGCAGTTGGGACAGTATGAACACTGAAGCTTTCTTT. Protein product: CASSWDSMNTEAFF.

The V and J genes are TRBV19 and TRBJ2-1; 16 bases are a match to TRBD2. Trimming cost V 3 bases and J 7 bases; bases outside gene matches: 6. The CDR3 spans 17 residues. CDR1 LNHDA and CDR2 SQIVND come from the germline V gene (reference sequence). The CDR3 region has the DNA TGTGCCAGTAGTATCGGTTGGGGACTAGCGGGGGGGAATGAGCAGTTCTTC. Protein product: CASSIGWGLAGGNEQFF.

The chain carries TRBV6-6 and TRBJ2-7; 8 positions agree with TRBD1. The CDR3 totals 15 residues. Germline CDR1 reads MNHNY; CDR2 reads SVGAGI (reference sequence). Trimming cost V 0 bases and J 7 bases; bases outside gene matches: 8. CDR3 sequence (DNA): TGTGCCAGCAGTTACTCGCAGGGGGCATTGGGGGAGCAGTACTTC. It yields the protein CASSYSQGALGEQYF.

CDR3 nucleotides: TGTGCCAGCAGTTTGAGGGGACGTAGCTCCTACGAGCAGTACTTC. Translated, it gives CASSLRGRSSYEQYF. V usage is TRBV27 and J usage is TRBJ2-7; either TRBD1 or TRBD2 may supply D (5 bases each). V was shortened by 3 bases and J by 0 bases, with 12 bases between the two germline ends. CDR1 is MNHEY and CDR2 is SMNVEV in the germline V gene (reference sequence). The CDR3 has 15 amino acids.

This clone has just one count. CDR3 DNA sequence: TGTGCCAGCAGCTTAGGGCCGCGGGCAGATACGCAGTATTTT. As protein: CASSLGPRADTQYF. This sequence joins TRBV11-1 and TRBJ2-3; D might be TRBD2 (5 bases). V was shortened by 1 base and J by 4 bases, with 9 bases between the two germline ends. Germline V CDR1 and CDR2: SGHAT, FQDESV (reference sequence). The CDR3 spans 14 residues.

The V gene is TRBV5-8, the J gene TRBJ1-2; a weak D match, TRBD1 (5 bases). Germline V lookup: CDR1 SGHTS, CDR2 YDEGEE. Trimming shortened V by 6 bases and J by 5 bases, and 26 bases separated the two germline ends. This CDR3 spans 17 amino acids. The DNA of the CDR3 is TGTGCCAGCACCCGAACTCAGGGCTACTCGTACCTGTATGGCTACACCTTC. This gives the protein CASTRTQGYSYLYGYTF.

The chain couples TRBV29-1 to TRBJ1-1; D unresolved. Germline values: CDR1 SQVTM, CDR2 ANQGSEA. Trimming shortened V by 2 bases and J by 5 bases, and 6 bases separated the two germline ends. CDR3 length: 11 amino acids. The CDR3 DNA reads TGCAGCGTTGAATTAGGTACTGAAGCTTTCTTT. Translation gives CSVELGTEAFF.

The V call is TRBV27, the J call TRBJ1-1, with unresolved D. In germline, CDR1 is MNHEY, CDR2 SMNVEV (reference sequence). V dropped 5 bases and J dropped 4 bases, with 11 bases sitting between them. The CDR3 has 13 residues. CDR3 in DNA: TGTGCCAGCAGTCTGGGTCGGTCCACTGAAGCTTTCTTT. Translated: CASSLGRSTEAFF.

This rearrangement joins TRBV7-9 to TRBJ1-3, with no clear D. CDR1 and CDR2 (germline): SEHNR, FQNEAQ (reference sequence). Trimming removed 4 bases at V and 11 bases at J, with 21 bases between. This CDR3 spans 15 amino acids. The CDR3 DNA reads TGTGCCAGCAGCTCCTGGTTGTCACCCCCCGGGGCCATATATTTT. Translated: CASSSWLSPPGAIYF.

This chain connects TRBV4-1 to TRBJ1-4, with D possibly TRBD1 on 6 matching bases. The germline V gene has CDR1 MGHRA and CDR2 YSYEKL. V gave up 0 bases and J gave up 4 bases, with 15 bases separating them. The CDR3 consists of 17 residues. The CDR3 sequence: CASSQDPPTGYNEKLFF. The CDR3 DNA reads TGCGCCAGCAGCCAAGATCCCCCTACAGGGTATAATGAAAAACTGTTTTTT.

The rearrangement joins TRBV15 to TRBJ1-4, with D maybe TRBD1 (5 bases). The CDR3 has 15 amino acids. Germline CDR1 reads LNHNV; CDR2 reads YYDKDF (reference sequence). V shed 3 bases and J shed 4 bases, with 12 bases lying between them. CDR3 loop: CATSRKDTRNEKLFF. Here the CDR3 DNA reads TGTGCCACCAGCAGGAAGGACACCCGTAATGAAAAACTGTTTTTT. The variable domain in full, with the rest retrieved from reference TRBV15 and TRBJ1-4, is DAMVIQNPRYQVTQFGKPVTLSCSQTLNHNVMYWYQQKSSQAPKLLFHYYDKDFNNEADTPDNFQSRRPNTSFCFLDIRSPGLGDTAMYLCATSRKDTRNEKLFFGSGTQLSVL.

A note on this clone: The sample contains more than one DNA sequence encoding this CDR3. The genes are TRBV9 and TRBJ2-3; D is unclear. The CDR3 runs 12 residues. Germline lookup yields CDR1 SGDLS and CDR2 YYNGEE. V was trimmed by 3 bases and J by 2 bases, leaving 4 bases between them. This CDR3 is CASSANTDTQYF. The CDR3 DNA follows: TGTGCCAGCAGCGCGAACACAGATACGCAGTATTTT.

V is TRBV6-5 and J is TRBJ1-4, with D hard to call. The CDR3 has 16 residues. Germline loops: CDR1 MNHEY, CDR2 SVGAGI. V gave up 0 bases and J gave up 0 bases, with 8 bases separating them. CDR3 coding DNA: TGTGCCAGCAGTTACTCGAGCGCTGCAACTAATGAAAAACTGTTTTTT. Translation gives CASSYSSAATNEKLFF.

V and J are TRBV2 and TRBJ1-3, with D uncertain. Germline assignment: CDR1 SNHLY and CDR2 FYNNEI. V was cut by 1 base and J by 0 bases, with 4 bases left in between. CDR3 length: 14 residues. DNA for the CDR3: TGTGCCAGCAGTGAAGTTCTCTCTGGAAACACCATATATTTT. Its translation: CASSEVLSGNTIYF.

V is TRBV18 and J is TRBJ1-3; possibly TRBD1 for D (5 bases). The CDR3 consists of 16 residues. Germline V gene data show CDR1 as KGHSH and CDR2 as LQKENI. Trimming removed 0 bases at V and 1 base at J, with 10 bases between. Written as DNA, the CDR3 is TGTGCCAGCTCACCACCCGGGACGGCTTCTGGAAACACCATATATTTT. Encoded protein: CASSPPGTASGNTIYF.

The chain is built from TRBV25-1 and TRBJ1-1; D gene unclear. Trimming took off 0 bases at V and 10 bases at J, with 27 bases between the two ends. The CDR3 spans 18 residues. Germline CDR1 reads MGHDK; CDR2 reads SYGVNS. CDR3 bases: TGTGCCAGCAGTGAATATATAGGATCGGGCAGTCGAACCCTAGGAGCTTTCTTT. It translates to CASSEYIGSGSRTLGAFF.

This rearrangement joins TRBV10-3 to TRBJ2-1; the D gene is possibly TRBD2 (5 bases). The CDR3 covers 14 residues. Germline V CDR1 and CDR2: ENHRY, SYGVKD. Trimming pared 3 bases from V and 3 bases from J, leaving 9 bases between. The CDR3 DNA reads TGTGCCATCAGTGAAGCGGCGGGCTACAATGAGCAGTTCTTC. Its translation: CAISEAAGYNEQFF.